Listed below are T cell receptor beta chains from one sample, sequenced in a study of graft-versus-host responses after intestinal transplantation. Clones were read by immunoSEQ multiplex PCR, and TCRdb kept only the in-frame ones, dropping some. The profile covers 15,000 or so clones, with over 75% appearing a single time and 6% taken by the ten largest. This specimen was PBMCs, taken around 110 days after intestinal transplant. These receptors all come from a human patient who received an intestinal transplant, so some T cells may come from the graft donor. Each CDR3 is given with its conserved first and last residue. The D gene is left open where the match is weak. Clone size is shown for a subset of rows, as once, few, many or a class of expanded clone.

TRBJ1-5 TRBV28 - - CASSPRTASNQPQHF TGTGCCAGCAGTCCTAGGACTGCTAGCAATCAGCCCCAGCATTTT
TRBJ2-7 TRBV11-1 TRBD1 once CASSYIRDRGTYEQYF TGTGCCAGCAGCTACATCCGGGACAGGGGAACCTACGAGCAGTACTTC
TRBJ2-1 TRBV11-1 TRBD1 - CASSLPSGTGSWDEQFF TGTGCCAGCAGCCTACCTTCCGGGACAGGGTCTTGGGATGAGCAGTTCTTC
TRBJ2-1 TRBV5-1 TRBD2 - CASSFLGTSGSSNNEQFF TGCGCCAGCAGCTTTCTCGGGACTAGCGGGAGCTCGAACAATGAGCAGTTCTTC
TRBJ2-3 TRBV4-3 - - CASSQADTQYF TGCGCCAGCAGCCAAGCAGATACGCAGTATTTT
TRBJ1-5 TRBV5-6 - once CASSLGPGVGNQPQHF TGCGCCAGCAGCTTGGGGCCAGGGGTAGGCAATCAGCCCCAGCATTTT
TRBJ1-1 TRBV7-4 - - CASSLREGAAFF TGTGCCAGCAGCTTACGGGAGGGCGCAGCTTTCTTT
TRBJ2-2 TRBV9 TRBD2 - CASSPVPGVGRGNTGELFF TGTGCCAGCAGCCCCGTCCCGGGGGTGGGGAGGGGGAACACCGGGGAGCTGTTTTTT
TRBJ2-1 TRBV18 - - CASSPSSGIYNEQFF TGTGCCAGCTCACCCTCTTCAGGTATTTACAATGAGCAGTTCTTC
TRBJ2-7 TRBV28 - - CASSFFAAEGEQYF TGTGCCAGCAGTTTCTTCGCCGCGGAGGGGGAGCAGTACTTC
TRBJ2-7 TRBV4-1 - - CASSQGDTSSYEQYF TGCGCCAGCAGCCAAGGGGACACGTCATCCTACGAGCAGTACTTC
TRBJ2-7 TRBV6-5 TRBD1 - CASSRSGTGGNEQYF TGTGCCAGCAGTCGATCCGGGACAGGGGGGAACGAGCAGTACTTC
TRBJ2-3 TRBV6-4 - - CASSGSSTDTQYF TGTGCCAGCAGCGGGAGTAGCACAGATACGCAGTATTTT
TRBJ2-1 TRBV7-9 TRBD2 - CASTGGSGTYNEQFF TGTGCCAGCACCGGGGGGAGCGGAACGTACAATGAGCAGTTCTTC
TRBJ1-2 TRBV27 TRBD1 - CASSRQGHGYTF TGTGCCAGCAGTCGACAGGGACATGGCTACACCTTC
TRBJ2-7 TRBV5-5 - - CASTLDMFYEQYF TGTGCCAGCACCCTTGACATGTTCTACGAGCAGTACTTC
TRBJ2-1 TRBV5-1 TRBD1 - CASSLQGSSYNEQFF TGCGCCAGCAGCTTACAGGGGAGCTCCTACAATGAGCAGTTCTTC
TRBJ2-1 TRBV19 TRBD1 - CASSIRTGAHNEQFF TGTGCCAGTAGTATACGGACAGGGGCCCACAATGAGCAGTTCTTC
TRBJ1-5 TRBV28 TRBD1 few CAIQGQDSNQPQHF TGTGCCATACAGGGACAGGATAGCAATCAGCCCCAGCATTTT
TRBJ1-2 TRBV7-4 TRBD1 - CASSLAGTGVYGYTF TGTGCCAGCAGCTTAGCCGGGACAGGGGTCTATGGCTACACCTTC
TRBJ2-7 TRBV4-1 - once CASSQGYGGDYEQYF TGCGCCAGCAGCCAAGGATACGGGGGCGACTACGAGCAGTACTTC
TRBJ2-2 TRBV28 TRBD2 - CAITGTSGVPGELFF TGTGCCATAACCGGGACTAGCGGGGTACCCGGGGAGCTGTTTTTT
TRBJ2-2 TRBV27 - - CASSLSRGELFF TGTGCCAGCAGTTTATCGCGCGGGGAGCTGTTTTTT
TRBJ2-1 TRBV7-2 TRBD2 - CASSKRTSVNEQFF TGTGCCAGCAGCAAGAGAACTAGCGTCAATGAGCAGTTCTTC
TRBJ1-4 TRBV6-1 - - CASSEGAGSNEKLFF TGTGCCAGCAGTGAAGGCGCAGGGTCTAATGAAAAACTGTTTTTT
TRBJ2-5 TRBV21-1 - - CASSRGEVETQYF TGTGCCAGCAGTCGGGGGGAAGTGGAGACCCAGTACTTC
TRBJ1-3 TRBV10-3 - - CAISEDTPVPGNTIYF TGTGCCATCAGTGAGGACACTCCGGTACCTGGAAACACCATATATTTT
TRBJ2-4 TRBV27 - once CASSPVPWNIQYF TGTGCCAGCAGTCCGGTCCCTTGGAACATTCAGTACTTC
TRBJ2-1 TRBV13 - - CASSLRTRAYNEQFF TGTGCCAGCAGCTTACGGACACGGGCTTACAATGAGCAGTTCTTC